The sequence of this T cell receptor (beta chain) was determined in a study of blood T cell repertoires in COVID-19. As for the study in general: The United States, Italy and Spain were the sources of the acute and convalescent COVID-19 samples. The analysed material was cDNA or gDNA that came from T cells, B-cell-depleted T cells, or PBMCs.

In the original processing: The assay estimated nucleated cells by amplifying reference gene primers. The protocol was immunoSEQ multiplex PCR, while the TCRdb copy is restricted to in-frame clones and leaves out a portion. D and trimming come from the DNA, and the V and J calls and clone size come from that table. The top ten hold approximately 25% of the sample, which has approximately 92,000 clones, about 71% seen once. CDR1 LGHNA and CDR2 YNFKEQ come from the germline V gene. The CDR3 consists of 13 residues. V lost 1 base and J lost 8, with 12 bases in between. Sequenced sample: peripheral blood. The V gene is TRBV4-2, the J gene TRBJ2-7; D perhaps matches TRBD1 (5 bases). This receptor was taken from a woman aged 55-75 years in a cohort sampled during active or convalescent COVID-19. The chain's CDR3 is CASSQAKGLQQYF. For the CDR3, the DNA is TGTGCCAGCAGCCAAGCTAAGGGGCTACAGCAGTACTTC.